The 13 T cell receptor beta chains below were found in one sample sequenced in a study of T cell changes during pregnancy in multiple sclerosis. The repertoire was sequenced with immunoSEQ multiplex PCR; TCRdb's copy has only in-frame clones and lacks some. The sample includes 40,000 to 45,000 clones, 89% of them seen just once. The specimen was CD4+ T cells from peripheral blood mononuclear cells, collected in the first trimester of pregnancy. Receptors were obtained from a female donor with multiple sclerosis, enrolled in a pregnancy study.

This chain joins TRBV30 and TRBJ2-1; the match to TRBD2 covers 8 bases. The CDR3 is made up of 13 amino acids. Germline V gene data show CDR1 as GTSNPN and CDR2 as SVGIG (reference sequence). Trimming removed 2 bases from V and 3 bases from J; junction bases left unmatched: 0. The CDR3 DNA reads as TGTGCCTGGAGTAGCGGGGGCTACAATGAGCAGTTCTTC. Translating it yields CAWSSGGYNEQFF. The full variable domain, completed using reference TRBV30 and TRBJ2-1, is SQTIHQWPATLVQPVGSPLSLECTVEGTSNPNLYWYRQAAGRGLQLLFYSVGIGQISSEVPQNLSASRPQDRQFILSSKKLLLSDSGFYLCAWSSGGYNEQFFGPGTRLTVL.

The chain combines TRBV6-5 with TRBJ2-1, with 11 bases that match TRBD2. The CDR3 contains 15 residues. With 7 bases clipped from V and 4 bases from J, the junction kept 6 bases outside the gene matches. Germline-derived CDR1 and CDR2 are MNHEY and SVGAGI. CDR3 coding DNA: TGTGCCAGCATCAAAATAGCGGGAGGGTACAATGAGCAGTTCTTC. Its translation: CASIKIAGGYNEQFF.

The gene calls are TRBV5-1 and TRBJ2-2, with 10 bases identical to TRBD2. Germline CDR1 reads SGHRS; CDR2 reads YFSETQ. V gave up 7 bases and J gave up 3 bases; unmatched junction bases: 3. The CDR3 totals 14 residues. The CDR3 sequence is CASRGLADTGELFF. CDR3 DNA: TGCGCCAGCCGCGGACTAGCGGACACCGGGGAGCTGTTTTTT.

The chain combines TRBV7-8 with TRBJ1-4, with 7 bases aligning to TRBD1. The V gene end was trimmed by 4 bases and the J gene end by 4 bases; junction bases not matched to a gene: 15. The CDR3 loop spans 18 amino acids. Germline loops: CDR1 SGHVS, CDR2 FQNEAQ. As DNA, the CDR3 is TGTGCCAGCAGCTCTCATACGATTTTGGGACAGCTTAATGAAAAACTGTTTTTT. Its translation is CASSSHTILGQLNEKLFF.

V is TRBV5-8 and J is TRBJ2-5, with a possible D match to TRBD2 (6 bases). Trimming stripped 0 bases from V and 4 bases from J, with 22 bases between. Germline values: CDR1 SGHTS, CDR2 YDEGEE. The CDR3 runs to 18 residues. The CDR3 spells CASSLGDSGGGAPETQYF. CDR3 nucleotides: TGTGCCAGCAGCTTGGGGGACTCAGGCGGAGGGGCTCCAGAGACCCAGTACTTC. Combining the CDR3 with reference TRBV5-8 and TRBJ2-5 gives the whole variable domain EAGVTQSPTHLIKTRGQQATLRCSPISGHTSVYWYQQALGLGLQFLLWYDEGEERNRGNFPPRFSGRQFPNYSSELNVNALELEDSALYLCASSLGDSGGGAPETQYFGPGTRLLVL.

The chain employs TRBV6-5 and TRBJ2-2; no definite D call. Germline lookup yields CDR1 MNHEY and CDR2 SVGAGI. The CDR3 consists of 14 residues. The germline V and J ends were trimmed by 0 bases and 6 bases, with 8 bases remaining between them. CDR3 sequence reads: CASSYSSGPGELFF. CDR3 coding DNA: TGTGCCAGCAGTTACTCTTCGGGTCCCGGGGAGCTGTTTTTT.

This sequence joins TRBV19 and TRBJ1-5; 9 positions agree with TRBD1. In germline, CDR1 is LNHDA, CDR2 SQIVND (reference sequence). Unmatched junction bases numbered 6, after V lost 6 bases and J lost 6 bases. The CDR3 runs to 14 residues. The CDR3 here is CASRDRGEIQPQHF. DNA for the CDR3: TGTGCCAGTAGGGACAGGGGAGAGATTCAGCCCCAGCATTTT.

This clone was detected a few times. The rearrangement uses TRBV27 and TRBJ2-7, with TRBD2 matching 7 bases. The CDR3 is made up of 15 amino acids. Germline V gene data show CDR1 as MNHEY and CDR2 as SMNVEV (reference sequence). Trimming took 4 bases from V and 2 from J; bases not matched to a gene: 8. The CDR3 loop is CASSSPSSGTYEQYF. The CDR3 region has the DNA TGTGCCAGCAGTTCCCCCTCTAGCGGTACCTACGAGCAGTACTTC.

CDR3 DNA: TGCAGCGTTGAGGAACGGCTAGACTCTCGGCAGTTCTTC. It encodes CSVEERLDSRQFF. The chain joins TRBV29-1 to TRBJ2-1; D unclear. V lost 3 bases and J lost 12, with 18 bases in between. The germline CDR1 and CDR2 sequences are SQVTM and ANQGSEA. The CDR3 covers 13 residues.

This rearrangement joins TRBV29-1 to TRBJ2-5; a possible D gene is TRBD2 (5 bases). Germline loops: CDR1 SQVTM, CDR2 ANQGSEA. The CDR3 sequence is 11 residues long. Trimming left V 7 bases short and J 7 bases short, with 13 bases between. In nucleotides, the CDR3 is TGCAGCGGCGGGCCAGGAGGGACCCAGTACTTC. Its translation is CSGGPGGTQYF.

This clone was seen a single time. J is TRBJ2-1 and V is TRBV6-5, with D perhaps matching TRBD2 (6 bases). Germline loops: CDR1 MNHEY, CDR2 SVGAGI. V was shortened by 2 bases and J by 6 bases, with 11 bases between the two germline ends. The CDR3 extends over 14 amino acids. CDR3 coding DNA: TGTGCCAGCAGTTACCGGGACTTACTCAATGAGCAGTTCTTC. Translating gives CASSYRDLLNEQFF.

The CDR3 region has the DNA TGCGCCAGCAGCTTGAAGACAGGGGACTTCTACGAGCAGTACTTC. As protein: CASSLKTGDFYEQYF. The chain is built from TRBV5-1 and TRBJ2-7; TRBD1 matches at 8 bases. The V gene's germline CDR1 is SGHRS and CDR2 YFSETQ. The CDR3 sequence is 15 residues long. V was pared by 1 base and J by 3 bases, with 6 bases of the junction left unmatched.

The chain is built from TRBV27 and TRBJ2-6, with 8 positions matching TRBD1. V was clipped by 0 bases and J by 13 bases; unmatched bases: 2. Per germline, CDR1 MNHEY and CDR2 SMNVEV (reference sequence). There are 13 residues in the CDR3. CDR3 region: CASSLSRTGVLTF. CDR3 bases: TGTGCCAGCAGTTTATCCCGGACAGGGGTCCTGACTTTC. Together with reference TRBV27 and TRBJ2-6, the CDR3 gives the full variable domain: EAQVTQNPRYLITVTGKKLTVTCSQNMNHEYMSWYRQDPGLGLRQIYYSMNVEVTDKGDVPEGYKVSRKEKRNFPLILESPSPNQTSLYFCASSLSRTGVLTFGAGSRLTVL.